This T cell receptor beta chain was sequenced for a study of cytomegalovirus exposure and HLA in healthy donors. Germline V lookup: CDR1 SGHRS, CDR2 YFSETQ. V shed 4 bases and J shed 3 bases, with 18 bases lying between them. The CDR3 totals 16 residues. 13 Jbeta primers and 60 Vbeta primers were used for the PCR. Repertoires were generated with immunoSEQ multiplex PCR, while TCRdb's copy carries only in-frame clones and drops some. Here the sample spans about 230,000 clones, more than 75% being singletons. In its sample, this clone was seen a few times. This receptor was obtained from a human donor in good health. Sequenced: PBMCs. The chain combines TRBV5-1 with TRBJ2-3; a weak D match, TRBD1 (5 bases). For the CDR3, the DNA is TGCGCCAGCAGCCGCACAACAGGTGCGAGGACAGATACGCAGTATTTT. It encodes CASSRTTGARTDTQYF. The whole variable domain, filled in from reference TRBV5-1 and TRBJ2-3, reads KAGVTQTPRYLIKTRGQQVTLSCSPISGHRSVSWYQQTPGQGLQFLFEYFSETQRNKGNFPGRFSGRQFSNSRSEMNVSTLELGDSALYLCASSRTTGARTDTQYFGPGTRLTVL.